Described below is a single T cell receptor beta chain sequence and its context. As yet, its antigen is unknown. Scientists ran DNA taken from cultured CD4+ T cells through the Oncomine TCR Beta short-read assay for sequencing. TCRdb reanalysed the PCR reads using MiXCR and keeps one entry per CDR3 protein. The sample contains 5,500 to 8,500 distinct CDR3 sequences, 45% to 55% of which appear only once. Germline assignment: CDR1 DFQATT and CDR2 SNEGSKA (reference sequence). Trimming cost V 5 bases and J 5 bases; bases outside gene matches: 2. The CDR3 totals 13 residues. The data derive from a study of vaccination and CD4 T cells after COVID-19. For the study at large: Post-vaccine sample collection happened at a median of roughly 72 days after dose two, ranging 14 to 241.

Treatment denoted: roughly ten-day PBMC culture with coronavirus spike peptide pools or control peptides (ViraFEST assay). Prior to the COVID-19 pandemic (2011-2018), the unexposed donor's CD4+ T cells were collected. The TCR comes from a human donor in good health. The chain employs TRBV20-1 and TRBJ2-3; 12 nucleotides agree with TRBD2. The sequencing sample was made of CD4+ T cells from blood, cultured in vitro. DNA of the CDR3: TGCAGTGCTTCGACTAGCGGGGGAGATACGCAGTATTTT. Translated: CSASTSGGDTQYF.